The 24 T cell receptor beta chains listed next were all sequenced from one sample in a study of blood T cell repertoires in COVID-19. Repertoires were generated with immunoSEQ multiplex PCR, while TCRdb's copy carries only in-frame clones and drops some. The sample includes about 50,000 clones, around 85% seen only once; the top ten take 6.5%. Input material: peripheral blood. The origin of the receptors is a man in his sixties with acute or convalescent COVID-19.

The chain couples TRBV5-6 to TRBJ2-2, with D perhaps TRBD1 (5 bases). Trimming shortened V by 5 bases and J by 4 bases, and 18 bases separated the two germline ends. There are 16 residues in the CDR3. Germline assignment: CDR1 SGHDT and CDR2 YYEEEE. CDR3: CASRRSWGGGTGELFF. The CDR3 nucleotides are TGTGCCAGCAGGCGGTCGTGGGGCGGCGGCACCGGGGAGCTGTTTTTT.

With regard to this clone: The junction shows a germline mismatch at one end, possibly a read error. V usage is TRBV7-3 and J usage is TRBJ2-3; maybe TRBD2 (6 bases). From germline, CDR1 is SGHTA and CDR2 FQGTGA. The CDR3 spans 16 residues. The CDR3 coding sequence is TGTGCCAGCAGCTTACGGGGCGGGGACCTCACATATACGCAGTATTTT. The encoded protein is CASSLRGGDLTYTQYF.

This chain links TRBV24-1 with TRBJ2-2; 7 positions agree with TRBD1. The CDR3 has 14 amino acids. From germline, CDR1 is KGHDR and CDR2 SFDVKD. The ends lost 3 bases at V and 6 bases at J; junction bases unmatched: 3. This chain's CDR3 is CATSDTRGSGELFF. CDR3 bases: TGTGCCACCAGTGATACCAGGGGGTCCGGGGAGCTGTTTTTT.

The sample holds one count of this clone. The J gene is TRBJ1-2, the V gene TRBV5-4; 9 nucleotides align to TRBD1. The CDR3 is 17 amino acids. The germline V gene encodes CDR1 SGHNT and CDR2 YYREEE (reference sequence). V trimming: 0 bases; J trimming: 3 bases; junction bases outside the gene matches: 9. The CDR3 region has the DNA TGTGCCAGCAGCTTGGGGACAGGGGAGGATAGGTACTATGGCTACACCTTC. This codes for CASSLGTGEDRYYGYTF.

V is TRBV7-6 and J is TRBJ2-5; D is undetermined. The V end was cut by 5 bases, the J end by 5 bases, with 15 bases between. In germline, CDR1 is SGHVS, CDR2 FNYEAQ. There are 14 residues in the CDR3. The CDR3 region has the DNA TGTGCCAGCAGCCCAGCGCGGCCTCCGGAGACCCAGTACTTC. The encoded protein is CASSPARPPETQYF.

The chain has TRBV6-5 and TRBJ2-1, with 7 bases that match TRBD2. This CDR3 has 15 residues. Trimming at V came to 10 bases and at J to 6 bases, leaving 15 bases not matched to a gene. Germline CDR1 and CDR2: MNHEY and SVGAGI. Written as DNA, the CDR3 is TGTGCCACAACGACCCGGGCTAGCGGTCTCAATGAGCAGTTCTTC. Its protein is CATTTRASGLNEQFF.

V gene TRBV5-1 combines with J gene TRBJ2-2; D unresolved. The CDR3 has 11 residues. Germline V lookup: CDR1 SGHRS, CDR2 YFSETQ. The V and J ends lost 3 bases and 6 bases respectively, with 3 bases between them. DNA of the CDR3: TGCGCCAGCAGCTCATCCGGGGAGCTGTTTTTT. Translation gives CASSSSGELFF.

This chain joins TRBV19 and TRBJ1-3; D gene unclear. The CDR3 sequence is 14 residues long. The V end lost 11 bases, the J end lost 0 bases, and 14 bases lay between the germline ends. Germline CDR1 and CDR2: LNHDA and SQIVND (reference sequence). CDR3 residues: CAAAPPTSGNTIYF. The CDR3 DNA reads TGTGCCGCGGCCCCACCAACCTCTGGAAACACCATATATTTT.

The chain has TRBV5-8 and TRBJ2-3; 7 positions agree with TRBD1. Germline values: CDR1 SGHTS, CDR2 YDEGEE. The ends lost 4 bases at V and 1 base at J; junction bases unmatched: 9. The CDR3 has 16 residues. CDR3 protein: CASSPGQARGTDTQYF. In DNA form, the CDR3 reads TGTGCCAGCAGCCCCGGACAGGCAAGGGGCACAGATACGCAGTATTTT.

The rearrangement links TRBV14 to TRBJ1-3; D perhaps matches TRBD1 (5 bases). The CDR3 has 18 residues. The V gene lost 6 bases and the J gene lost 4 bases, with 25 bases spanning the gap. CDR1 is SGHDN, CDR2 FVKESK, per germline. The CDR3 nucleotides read TGTGCCAGCAGGCCAGATCCAAGACAGTATGCTCCCGGAAACACCATATATTTT. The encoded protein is CASRPDPRQYAPGNTIYF. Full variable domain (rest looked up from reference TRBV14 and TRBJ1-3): EAGVTQFPSHSVIEKGQTVTLRCDPISGHDNLYWYRRVMGKEIKFLLHFVKESKQDESGMPNNRFLAERTGGTYSTLKVQPAELEDSGVYFCASRPDPRQYAPGNTIYFGEGSWLTVV.

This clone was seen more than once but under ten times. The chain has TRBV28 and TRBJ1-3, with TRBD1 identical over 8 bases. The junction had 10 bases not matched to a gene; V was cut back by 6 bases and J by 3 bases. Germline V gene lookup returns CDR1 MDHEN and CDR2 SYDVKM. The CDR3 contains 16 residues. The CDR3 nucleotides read TGTGCCAGCAGGCGCAGACAGGGGCGTATTGGAAACACCATATATTTT. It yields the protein CASRRRQGRIGNTIYF.

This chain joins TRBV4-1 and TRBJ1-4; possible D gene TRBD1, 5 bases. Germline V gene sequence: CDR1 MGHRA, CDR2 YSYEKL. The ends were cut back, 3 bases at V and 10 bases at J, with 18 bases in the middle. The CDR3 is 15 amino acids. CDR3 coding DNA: TGCGCCAGCAGCCACCCAGGGCAGGCCCTCCGAAAACTGTTTTTT. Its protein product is CASSHPGQALRKLFF.

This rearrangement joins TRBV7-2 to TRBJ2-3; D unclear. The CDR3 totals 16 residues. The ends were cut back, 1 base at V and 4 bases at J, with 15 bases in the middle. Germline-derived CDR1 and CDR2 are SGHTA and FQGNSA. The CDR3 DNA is TGTGCCAGCAGCTTAGTTTGGTCTTCTGAGGCAGATACGCAGTATTTT. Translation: CASSLVWSSEADTQYF.

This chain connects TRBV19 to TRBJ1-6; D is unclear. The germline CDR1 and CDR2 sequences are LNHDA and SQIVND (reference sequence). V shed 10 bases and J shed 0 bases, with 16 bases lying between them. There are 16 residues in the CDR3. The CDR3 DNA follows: TGTGCCACTAAAACCACGGGGAGCTCCTATAATTCACCCCTCCACTTT. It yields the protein CATKTTGSSYNSPLHF.

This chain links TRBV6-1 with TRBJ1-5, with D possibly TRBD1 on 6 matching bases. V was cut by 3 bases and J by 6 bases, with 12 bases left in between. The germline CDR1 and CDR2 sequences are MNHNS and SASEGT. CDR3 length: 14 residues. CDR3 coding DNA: TGTGCCAGCAGTGAGCAGGGGTCGGCTCAGCCCCAGCATTTT. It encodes CASSEQGSAQPQHF.

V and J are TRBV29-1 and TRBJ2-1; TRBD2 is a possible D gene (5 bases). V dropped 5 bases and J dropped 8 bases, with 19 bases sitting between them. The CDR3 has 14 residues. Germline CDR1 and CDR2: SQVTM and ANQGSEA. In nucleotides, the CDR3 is TGCAGCGTTATCGGTGGGAGTGGTGTCGATGAGCAGTTCTTC. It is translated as CSVIGGSGVDEQFF.

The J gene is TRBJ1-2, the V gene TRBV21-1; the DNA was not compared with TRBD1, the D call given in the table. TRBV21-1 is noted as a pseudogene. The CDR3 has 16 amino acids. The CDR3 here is CASSSGTVGFNYGYTF. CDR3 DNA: TGTGCCAGCAGCTCCGGGACAGTGGGGTTTAACTATGGCTACACCTTC.

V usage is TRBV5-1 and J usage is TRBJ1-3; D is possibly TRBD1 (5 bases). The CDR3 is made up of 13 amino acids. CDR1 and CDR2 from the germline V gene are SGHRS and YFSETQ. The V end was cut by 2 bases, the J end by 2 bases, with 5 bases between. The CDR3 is CASSLGAGNTIYF. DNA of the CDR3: TGCGCCAGCAGCTTAGGGGCTGGAAACACCATATATTTT.

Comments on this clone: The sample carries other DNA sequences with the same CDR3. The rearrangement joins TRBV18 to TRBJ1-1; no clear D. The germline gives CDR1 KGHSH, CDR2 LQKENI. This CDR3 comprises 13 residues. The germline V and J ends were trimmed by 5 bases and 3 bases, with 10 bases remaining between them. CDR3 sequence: CASSGLRDTEAFF. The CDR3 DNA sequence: TGTGCCAGCTCAGGACTCCGGGACACTGAAGCTTTCTTT.

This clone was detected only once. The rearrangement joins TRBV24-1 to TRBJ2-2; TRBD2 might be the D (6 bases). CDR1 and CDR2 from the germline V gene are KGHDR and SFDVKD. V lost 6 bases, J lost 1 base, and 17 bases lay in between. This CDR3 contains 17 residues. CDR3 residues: CATSLAERGENTGELFF. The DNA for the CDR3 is TGTGCCACCAGTTTAGCGGAACGAGGAGAGAACACCGGGGAGCTGTTTTTT.

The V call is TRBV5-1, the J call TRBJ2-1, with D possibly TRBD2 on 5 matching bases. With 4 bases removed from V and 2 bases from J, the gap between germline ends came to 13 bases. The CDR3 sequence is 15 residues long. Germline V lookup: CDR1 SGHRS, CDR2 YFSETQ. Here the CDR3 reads CASSRDYFPYNEQFF. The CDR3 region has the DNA TGCGCCAGCAGCCGTGACTACTTCCCCTACAATGAGCAGTTCTTC.

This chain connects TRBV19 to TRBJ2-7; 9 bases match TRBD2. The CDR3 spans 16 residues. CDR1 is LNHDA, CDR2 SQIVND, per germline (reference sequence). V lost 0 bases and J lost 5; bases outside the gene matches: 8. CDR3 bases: TGTGCCAGTAGTATAGAAGGCGGGAGGGCCGTCCACGAGCAGTACTTC. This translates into CASSIEGGRAVHEQYF.

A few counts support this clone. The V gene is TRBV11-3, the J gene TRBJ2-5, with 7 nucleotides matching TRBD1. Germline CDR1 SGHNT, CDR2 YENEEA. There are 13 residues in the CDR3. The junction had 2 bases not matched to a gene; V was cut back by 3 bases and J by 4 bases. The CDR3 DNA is TGTGCCAGCAGCTTGGGACAGCGAGAGACCCAGTACTTC. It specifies CASSLGQRETQYF.

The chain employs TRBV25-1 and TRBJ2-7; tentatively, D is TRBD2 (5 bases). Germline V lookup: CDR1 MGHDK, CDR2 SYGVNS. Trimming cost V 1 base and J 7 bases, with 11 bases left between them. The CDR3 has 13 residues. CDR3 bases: TGTGCCAGCAGTGAATCGACGGGATGGGAGCAGTACTTC. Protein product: CASSESTGWEQYF.